Listed here is a single T cell receptor beta chain. The V and J ends lost 4 bases and 4 bases respectively, with 10 bases between them. The CDR3 consists of 14 residues. The germline CDR1 and CDR2 sequences are MGHDK and SYGVNS. The data belong to a study of blood T cell repertoires in COVID-19. Study-level information: Collection of acute and convalescent COVID-19 samples took place in the United States, Italy and Spain.

As handled by the study authors: Estimation of nucleated cell counts relied on the amplification of reference gene primers. Only in-frame clones appear in the TCRdb table, and some are missing; sequencing was by immunoSEQ multiplex PCR. The D gene and trimming were derived from the DNA, and the V and J assignments and clone size from that table. The sample contains approximately 280,000 clones, approximately 91% of which appear only once. This sequence joins TRBV25-1 and TRBJ1-4, with D perhaps TRBD1 (6 bases). Material for sequencing was peripheral blood. The TCR originated in a man aged 18 to 30 with active or convalescent COVID-19. DNA of the CDR3: TGTGCCAGCAGTGCAGGACAGAGTAATGAAAAACTGTTTTTT. Translated, it gives CASSAGQSNEKLFF.